Sequencing of this TCR beta chain was carried out in a study of regulatory T cells in long-lasting Graves disease. Points from the study as a whole: Persistent cases of Graves' showed reduced TCR diversity relative to newly diagnosed patients.

Germline V CDR1 and CDR2: SNHLY, FYNNEI. Trimming at V came to 4 bases and at J to 6 bases, leaving 3 bases not matched to a gene. This CDR3 comprises 15 residues. This clonotype was detected many times. Its antigen is unidentified. Specified time point: newly diagnosed GD, antithyroid drugs for less than 3 months. Generation of the TCR library employed RNA extracted from PBMCs. Combining iRepertoire HTBI primers with Arm-PCR of CDR3 regions, the authors built TCR beta libraries. MiXCR was run by TCRdb on the multiplex PCR reads, yielding one entry per CDR3 protein. The table includes some 450,000 distinct CDR3 sequences, about a sixth detected once. These same data were also listed under a study on T cells in Graves' hyperthyroidism and ophthalmopathy.

The rearrangement links TRBV2 to TRBJ2-1; 13 positions match TRBD2. The sample was peripheral blood mononuclear cells (PBMCs), taken at new diagnosis, from a patient treated with antithyroid drugs. The TCR originated in a woman under 40 with Graves disease. The CDR3 nucleotides read TGTGCCAGCAGTGCGGGACTAGCGGGAAGCAATGAGCAGTTCTTC. It yields the protein CASSAGLAGSNEQFF.